These T cell receptor beta chains were read from a single sample in a study of shared clonotypes between healthy human individuals. TCRdb's table, derived via immunoSEQ multiplex PCR, lists solely in-frame clones and lacks some. The sample includes about 2 million clones, approximately 94% seen only once; the top ten take 0.85% to 1.2%. Sequencing was done on a sample of naive CD8+ T cells sorted from blood. These receptors all come from a man younger than 35 in good health. Both conserved end residues are part of each CDR3. The D gene is left open where the match is weak.

CDR3 protein	CDR3 DNA	D gene	V gene	J gene
CASSPDRDRYEQYF	TGTGCCAGCAGCCCCGACAGGGATCGCTACGAGCAGTACTTC	TRBD1	TRBV7-9	TRBJ2-7
CATSSSGYYEQYF	TGTGCCACTTCTTCCTCAGGGTACTACGAGCAGTACTTC	.	TRBV19	TRBJ2-7
CASSLPGQGSGYTF	TGTGCCAGCAGTCTCCCGGGACAGGGTTCTGGCTACACCTTC	TRBD1	TRBV28	TRBJ1-2
CASSPDSSYEQYF	TGCGCCAGCAGCCCCGACTCAAGCTACGAGCAGTACTTC	.	TRBV5-1	TRBJ2-7
CASSELIGGVVAFF	TGTGCCAGCAGTGAACTAATCGGGGGCGTAGTAGCTTTCTTT	.	TRBV6-1	TRBJ1-1
CASRIQGSANYGYTF	TGTGCCAGCAGGATCCAGGGTTCAGCTAACTATGGCTACACCTTC	.	TRBV6-5	TRBJ1-2
CASSLRRADNEQFF	TGCGCCAGCAGCTTGAGGAGGGCTGACAATGAGCAGTTCTTC	.	TRBV5-1	TRBJ2-1
CASSLAPGTNTEAFF	TGTGCCAGCAGCTTAGCCCCGGGTACGAACACTGAAGCTTTCTTT	.	TRBV7-9	TRBJ1-1
CASSLQRGGLDTQYF	TGTGCCAGCAGCCTTCAGCGGGGGGGATTAGATACGCAGTATTTT	TRBD2	TRBV9	TRBJ2-3
CASSFSANTGELFF	TGTGCTAGCAGCTTTTCCGCGAACACCGGGGAGCTGTTTTTT	.	TRBV7-7	TRBJ2-2
CACSSHRGPRADTQYF	TGTGCCTGCAGCTCTCACAGGGGACCGAGGGCAGATACGCAGTATTTT	TRBD1	TRBV7-9	TRBJ2-3
CAWSPLTDSYEQYF	TGTGCCTGGTCTCCTTTGACAGACTCCTACGAGCAGTACTTC	.	TRBV30	TRBJ2-7